The TCR beta chain described here comes from a study of tumor-infiltrating lymphocytes in primary liver carcinoma. At the level of the study: The patient population consisted of men and women between 30 and 69 years of age. Notes on the study in general: Comparison of CD4+ and CD8+ repertoires was precluded by bulk unsorted samples. Significantly greater top-250-clone fractions characterized tumors relative to blood (p = 0.039).

This clonotype was recorded at least ten times. What it binds is unknown. The input was 500 ng total RNA; TCR beta cDNA was made from it with a constant-region primer. A slightly modified ARM-PCR protocol with three nested multiplex PCR rounds produced these TCR beta libraries. TRBV1-TRBV30 forward primers and a C-beta reverse primer were used in the first two PCR rounds, which each ran for approximately 10 cycles. TCRdb used MiXCR to reprocess the multiplex PCR reads, holding one entry per CDR3 protein. The repertoire holds fewer than 350,000 distinct CDR3 sequences, with 65% as singletons. V trimming: 5 bases; J trimming: 3 bases; junction bases outside the gene matches: 12. Germline-derived CDR1 and CDR2 are MNHNY and SVGAGI (reference sequence). The CDR3 extends over 17 amino acids. Germline DNA was also extracted, with blood RNA taken from unsorted whole blood.

The sequenced sample was peripheral blood. The clonotype originates from a man aged 40-55 years with primary liver carcinoma and hepatitis B virus infection. This rearrangement joins TRBV6-6 to TRBJ1-3; 8 nucleotides match TRBD1. Here the CDR3 reads CASSPMTGAMDGNTIYF. The DNA of the CDR3 is TGTGCCAGCAGTCCTATGACAGGGGCCATGGATGGAAACACCATATATTTT.